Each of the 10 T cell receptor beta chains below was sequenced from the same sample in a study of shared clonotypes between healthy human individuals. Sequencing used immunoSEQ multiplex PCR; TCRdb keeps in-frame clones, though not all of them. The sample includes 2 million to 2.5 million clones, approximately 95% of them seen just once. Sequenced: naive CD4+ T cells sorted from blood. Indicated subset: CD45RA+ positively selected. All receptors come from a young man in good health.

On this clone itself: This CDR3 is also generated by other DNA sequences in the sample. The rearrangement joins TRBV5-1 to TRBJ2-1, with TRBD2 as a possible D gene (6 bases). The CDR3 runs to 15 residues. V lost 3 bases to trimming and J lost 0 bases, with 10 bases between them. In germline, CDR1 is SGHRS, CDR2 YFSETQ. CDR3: CASSSGVSSYNEQFF. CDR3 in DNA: TGCGCCAGCAGCTCGGGGGTGAGCTCCTACAATGAGCAGTTCTTC.

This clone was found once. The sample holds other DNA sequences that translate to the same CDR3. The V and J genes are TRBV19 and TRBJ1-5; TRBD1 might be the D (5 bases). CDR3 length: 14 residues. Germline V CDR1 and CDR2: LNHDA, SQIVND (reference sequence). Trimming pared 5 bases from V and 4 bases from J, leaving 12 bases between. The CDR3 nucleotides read TGTGCCAGTAGTCGGGACGTGGGAAATCAGCCCCAGCATTTT. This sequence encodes CASSRDVGNQPQHF.

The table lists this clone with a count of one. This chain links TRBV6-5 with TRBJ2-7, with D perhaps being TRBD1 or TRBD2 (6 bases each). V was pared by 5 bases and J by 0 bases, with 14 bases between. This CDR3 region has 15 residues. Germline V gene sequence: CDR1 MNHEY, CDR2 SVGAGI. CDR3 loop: CASSPIGGGSYEQYF. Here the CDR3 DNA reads TGTGCCAGCAGTCCTATAGGAGGGGGCTCCTACGAGCAGTACTTC.

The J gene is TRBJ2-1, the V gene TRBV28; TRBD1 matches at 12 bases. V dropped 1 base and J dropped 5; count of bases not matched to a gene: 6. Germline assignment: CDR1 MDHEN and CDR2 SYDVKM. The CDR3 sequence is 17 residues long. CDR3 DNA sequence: TGTGCCAGCAGTTTATTGCCGGGACAGGGGGCTCACAATGAGCAGTTCTTC. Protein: CASSLLPGQGAHNEQFF.

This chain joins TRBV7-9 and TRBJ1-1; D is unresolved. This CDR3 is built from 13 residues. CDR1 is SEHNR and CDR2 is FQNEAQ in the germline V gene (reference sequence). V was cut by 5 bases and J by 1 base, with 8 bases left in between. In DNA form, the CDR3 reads TGTGCCAGCAGCCCGCTAGCGAACACTGAAGCTTTCTTT. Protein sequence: CASSPLANTEAFF.

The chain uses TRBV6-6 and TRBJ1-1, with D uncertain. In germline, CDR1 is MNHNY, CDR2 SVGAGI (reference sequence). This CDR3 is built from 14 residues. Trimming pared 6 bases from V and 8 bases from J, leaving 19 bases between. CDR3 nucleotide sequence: TGTGCCAGCAGACCATCTGGGCAGACGGGGGAAGCTTTCTTT. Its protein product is CASRPSGQTGEAFF.

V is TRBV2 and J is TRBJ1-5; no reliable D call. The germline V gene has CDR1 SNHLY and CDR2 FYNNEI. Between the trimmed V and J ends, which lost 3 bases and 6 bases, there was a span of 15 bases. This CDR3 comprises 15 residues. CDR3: CASSEDGAPGQPQHF. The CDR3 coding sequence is TGTGCCAGCAGTGAGGACGGAGCACCGGGTCAGCCCCAGCATTTT. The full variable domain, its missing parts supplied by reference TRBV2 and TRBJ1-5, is EPEVTQTPSHQVTQMGQEVILRCVPISNHLYFYWYRQILGQKVEFLVSFYNNEISEKSEIFDDQFSVERPDGSNFTLKIRSTKLEDSAMYFCASSEDGAPGQPQHFGDGTRLSIL.

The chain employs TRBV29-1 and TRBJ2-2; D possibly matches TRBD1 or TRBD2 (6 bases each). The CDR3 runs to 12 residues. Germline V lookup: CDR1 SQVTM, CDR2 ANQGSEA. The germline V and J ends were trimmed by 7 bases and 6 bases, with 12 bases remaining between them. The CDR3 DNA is TGCAGCGCAAACAGGGAGGCCGGGGAGCTGTTTTTT. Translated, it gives CSANREAGELFF.

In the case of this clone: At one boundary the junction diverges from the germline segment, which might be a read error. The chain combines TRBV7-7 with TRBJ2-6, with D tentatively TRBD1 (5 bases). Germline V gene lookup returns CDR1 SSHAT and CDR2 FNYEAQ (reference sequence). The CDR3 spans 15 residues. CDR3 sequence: CASSSQGTGANVLTF. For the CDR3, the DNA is TGTGCTAGCAGCTCCCAGGGAACGGGGGCCAACGTCCTGACTTTC.

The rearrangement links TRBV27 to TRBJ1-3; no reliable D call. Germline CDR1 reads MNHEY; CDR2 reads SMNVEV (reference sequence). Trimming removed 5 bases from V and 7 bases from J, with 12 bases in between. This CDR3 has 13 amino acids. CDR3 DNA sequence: TGTGCCAGCAGTATAACCACGGGGAACACCATATATTTT. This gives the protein CASSITTGNTIYF.